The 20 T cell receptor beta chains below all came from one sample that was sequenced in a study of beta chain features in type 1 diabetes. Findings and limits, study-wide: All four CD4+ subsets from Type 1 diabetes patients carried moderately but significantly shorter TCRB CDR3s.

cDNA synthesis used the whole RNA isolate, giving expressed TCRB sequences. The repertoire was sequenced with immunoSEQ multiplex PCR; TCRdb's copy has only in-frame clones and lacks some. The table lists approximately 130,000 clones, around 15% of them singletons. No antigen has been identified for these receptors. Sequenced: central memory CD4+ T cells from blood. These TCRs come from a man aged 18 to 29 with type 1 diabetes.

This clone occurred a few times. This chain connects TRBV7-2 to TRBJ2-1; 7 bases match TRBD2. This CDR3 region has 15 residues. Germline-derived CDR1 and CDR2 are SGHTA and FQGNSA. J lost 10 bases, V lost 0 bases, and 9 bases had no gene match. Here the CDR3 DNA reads TGTGCCAGCAGCTTAGCTGGCCAACTAGCGCTAGAGCAGTTCTTC. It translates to CASSLAGQLALEQFF.

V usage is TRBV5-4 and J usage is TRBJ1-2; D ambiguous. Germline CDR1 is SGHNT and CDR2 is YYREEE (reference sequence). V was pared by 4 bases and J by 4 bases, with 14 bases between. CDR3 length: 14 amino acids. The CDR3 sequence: CASSPDGRGYGYTF. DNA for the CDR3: TGTGCCAGCAGCCCGGACGGGCGTGGCTATGGCTACACCTTC.

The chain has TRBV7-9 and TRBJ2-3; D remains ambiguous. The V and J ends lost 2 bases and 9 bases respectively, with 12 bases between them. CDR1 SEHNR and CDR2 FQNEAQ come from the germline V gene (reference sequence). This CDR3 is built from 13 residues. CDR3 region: CASSLNAPVTQYF. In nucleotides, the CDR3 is TGTGCCAGCAGCTTAAATGCGCCGGTAACGCAGTATTTT.

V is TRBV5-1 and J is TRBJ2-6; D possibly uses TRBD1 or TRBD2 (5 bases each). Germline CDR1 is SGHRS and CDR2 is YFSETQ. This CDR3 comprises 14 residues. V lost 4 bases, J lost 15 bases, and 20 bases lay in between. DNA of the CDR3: TGCGCCAGCAGCCCGGAGGCGGCAGGACATGGCCTGACTTTC. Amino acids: CASSPEAAGHGLTF.

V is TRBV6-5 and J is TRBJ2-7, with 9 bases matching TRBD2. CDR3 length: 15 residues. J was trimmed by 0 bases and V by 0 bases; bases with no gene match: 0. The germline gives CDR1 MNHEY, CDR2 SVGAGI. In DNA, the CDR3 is TGTGCCAGCAGTTACTCTAGCGGGAGCTCCTACGAGCAGTACTTC. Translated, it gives CASSYSSGSSYEQYF.

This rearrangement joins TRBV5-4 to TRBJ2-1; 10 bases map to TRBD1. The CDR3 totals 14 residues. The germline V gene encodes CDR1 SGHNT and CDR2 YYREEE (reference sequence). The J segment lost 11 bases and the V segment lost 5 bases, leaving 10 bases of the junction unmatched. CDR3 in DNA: TGTGCCAGCAGTCGACAGGGGGCCGTGGAAAAGCAGTTCTTC. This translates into CASSRQGAVEKQFF.

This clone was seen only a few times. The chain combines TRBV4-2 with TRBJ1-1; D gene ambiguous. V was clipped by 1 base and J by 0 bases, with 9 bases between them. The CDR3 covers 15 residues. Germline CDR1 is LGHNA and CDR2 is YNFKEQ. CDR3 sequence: CASSQVGRLNTEAFF. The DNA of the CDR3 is TGTGCCAGCAGCCAAGTCGGCAGGCTGAACACTGAAGCTTTCTTT.

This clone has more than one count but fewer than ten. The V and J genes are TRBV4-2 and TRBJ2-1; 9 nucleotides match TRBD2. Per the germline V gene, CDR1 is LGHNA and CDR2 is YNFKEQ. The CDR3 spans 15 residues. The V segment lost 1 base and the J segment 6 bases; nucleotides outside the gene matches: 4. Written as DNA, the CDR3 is TGTGCCAGCAGCCAAGGCGGGGGGGCCATCAATGAGCAGTTCTTC. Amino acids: CASSQGGGAINEQFF.

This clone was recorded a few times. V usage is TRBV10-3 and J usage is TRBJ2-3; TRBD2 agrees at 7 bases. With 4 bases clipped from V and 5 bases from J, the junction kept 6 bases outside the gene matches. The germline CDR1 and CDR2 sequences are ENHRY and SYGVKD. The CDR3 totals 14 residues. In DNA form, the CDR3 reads TGTGCCATCAGTGGAAGCGGGACTGTAGATACGCAGTATTTT. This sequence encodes CAISGSGTVDTQYF.

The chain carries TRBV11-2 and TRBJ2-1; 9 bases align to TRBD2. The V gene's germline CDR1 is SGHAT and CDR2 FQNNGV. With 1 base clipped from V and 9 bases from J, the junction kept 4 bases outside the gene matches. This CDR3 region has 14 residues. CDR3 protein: CASSLGTSEVEQFF. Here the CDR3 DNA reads TGTGCCAGCAGCTTAGGGACTAGCGAGGTTGAGCAGTTCTTC. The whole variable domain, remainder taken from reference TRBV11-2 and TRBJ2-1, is EAGVAQSPRYKIIEKRQSVAFWCNPISGHATLYWYQQILGQGPKLLIQFQNNGVVDDSQLPKDRFSAERLKGVDSTLKIQPAKLEDSAVYLCASSLGTSEVEQFFGPGTRLTVL.

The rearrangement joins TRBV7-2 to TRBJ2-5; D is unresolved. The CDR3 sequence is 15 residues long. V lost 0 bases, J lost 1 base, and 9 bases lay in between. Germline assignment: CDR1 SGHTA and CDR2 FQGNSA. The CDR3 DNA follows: TGTGCCAGCAGCTTAGCAAAGGTGACCCAAGAGACCCAGTACTTC. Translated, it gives CASSLAKVTQETQYF.

CDR3 DNA sequence: TGTGCCAGCAGCCTGTGGAACACCGGGGAGCTGTTTTTT. Translation gives CASSLWNTGELFF. V usage is TRBV13 and J usage is TRBJ2-2; D is uncertain. CDR1 and CDR2 (germline): PRHDT, FYEKMQ (reference sequence). V shed 5 bases and J shed 1 base, with 5 bases lying between them. The CDR3 has 13 amino acids.

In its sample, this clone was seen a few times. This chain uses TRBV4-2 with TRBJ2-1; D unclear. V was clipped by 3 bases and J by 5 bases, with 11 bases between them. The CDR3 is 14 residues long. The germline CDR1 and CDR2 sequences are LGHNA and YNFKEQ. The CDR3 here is CASSHRGLNNEQFF. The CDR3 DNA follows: TGTGCCAGCAGCCACCGAGGCCTGAACAATGAGCAGTTCTTC.

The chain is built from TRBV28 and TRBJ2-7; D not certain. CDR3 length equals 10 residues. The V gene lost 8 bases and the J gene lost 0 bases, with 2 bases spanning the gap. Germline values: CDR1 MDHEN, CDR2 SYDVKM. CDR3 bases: TGTGCCAGCGCCTCCTACGAGCAGTACTTC. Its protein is CASASYEQYF.

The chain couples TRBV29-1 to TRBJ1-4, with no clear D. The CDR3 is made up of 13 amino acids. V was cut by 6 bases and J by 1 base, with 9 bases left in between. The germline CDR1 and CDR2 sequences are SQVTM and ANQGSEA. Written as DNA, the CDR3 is TGCAGCGTCAGACGAGGAACTAATGAAAAACTGTTTTTT. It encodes CSVRRGTNEKLFF.

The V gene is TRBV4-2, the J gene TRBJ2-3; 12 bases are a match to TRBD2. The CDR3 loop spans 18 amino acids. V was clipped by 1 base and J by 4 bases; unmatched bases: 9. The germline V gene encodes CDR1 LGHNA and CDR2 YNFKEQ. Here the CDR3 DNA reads TGTGCCAGCAGCCAAGCTTCTAGCGGGGGGGCCAGGGCAGATACGCAGTATTTT. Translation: CASSQASSGGARADTQYF.

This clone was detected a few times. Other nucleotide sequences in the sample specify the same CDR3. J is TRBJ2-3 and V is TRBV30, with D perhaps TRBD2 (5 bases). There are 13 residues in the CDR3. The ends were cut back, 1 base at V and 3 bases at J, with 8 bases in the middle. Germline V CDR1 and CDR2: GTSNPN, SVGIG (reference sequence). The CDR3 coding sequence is TGTGCCTGGAGTGGTGGACTTACAGATACGCAGTATTTT. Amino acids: CAWSGGLTDTQYF. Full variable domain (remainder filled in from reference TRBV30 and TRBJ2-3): SQTIHQWPATLVQPVGSPLSLECTVEGTSNPNLYWYRQAAGRGLQLLFYSVGIGQISSEVPQNLSASRPQDRQFILSSKKLLLSDSGFYLCAWSGGLTDTQYFGPGTRLTVL.

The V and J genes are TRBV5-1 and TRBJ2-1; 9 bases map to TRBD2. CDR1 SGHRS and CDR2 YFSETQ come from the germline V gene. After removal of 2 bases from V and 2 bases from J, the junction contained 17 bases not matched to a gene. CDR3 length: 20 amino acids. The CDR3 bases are TGCGCCAGCAGCTTAGGGGACCCTCCGAGCGGGAGGTTTCCCTACAATGAGCAGTTCTTC. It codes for CASSLGDPPSGRFPYNEQFF. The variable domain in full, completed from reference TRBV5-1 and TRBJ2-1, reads KAGVTQTPRYLIKTRGQQVTLSCSPISGHRSVSWYQQTPGQGLQFLFEYFSETQRNKGNFPGRFSGRQFSNSRSEMNVSTLELGDSALYLCASSLGDPPSGRFPYNEQFFGPGTRLTVL.

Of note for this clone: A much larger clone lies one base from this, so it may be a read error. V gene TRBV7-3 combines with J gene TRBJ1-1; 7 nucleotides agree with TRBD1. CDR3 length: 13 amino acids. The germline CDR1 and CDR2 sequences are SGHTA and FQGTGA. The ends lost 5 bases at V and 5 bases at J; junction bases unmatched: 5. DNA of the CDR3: TGTGCCAGCAGCACACAGGGGAGGACTGAAGCTTTCTTT. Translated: CASSTQGRTEAFF.

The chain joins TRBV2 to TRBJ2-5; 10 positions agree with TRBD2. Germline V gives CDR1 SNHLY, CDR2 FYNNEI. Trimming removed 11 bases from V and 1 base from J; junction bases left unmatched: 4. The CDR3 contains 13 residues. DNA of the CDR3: TGTGCCGGGAGGACTAGCGGCCAAGAGACCCAGTACTTC. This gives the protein CAGRTSGQETQYF.